This paragraph covers one T cell receptor beta chain sequence. Antigen unknown. The ends lost 3 bases at V and 0 bases at J; junction bases unmatched: 2. Germline V gene data show CDR1 as LNHDA and CDR2 as SQIVND (reference sequence). The CDR3 consists of 16 residues. This sample is drawn from a study of T cells in Graves' hyperthyroidism and ophthalmopathy. Study summary: Sampling of peripheral blood happened at initial diagnosis, prior to any treatment.

RNA transcripts yielded amplified TCR beta CDR3 regions. HTBI primers were the set used in a first-round RT-PCR of the TCR CDR3. TCRdb itself ran the multiplex PCR reads through MiXCR, one entry per CDR3 protein. This sample carries about 640,000 distinct CDR3 sequences, 20% of them seen once, and the ten largest clones take around a third. Whole-study findings and limits: Blood also contained most expanded thyroid clonotypes above 0.001. Ophthalmopathy was distinguished from stable hyperthyroidism by 13 V-J signatures.

Diagnoses were established using clinical symptoms, serum thyroxine and TRAb, thyroid ultrasound and orbital computed tomography. V is TRBV19 and J is TRBJ2-1, with 10 positions matching TRBD2. The clonotype originates from a man under 40 with Graves' ophthalmopathy. The sequenced sample was blood. CDR3 region: CASSMASGSSYNEQFF. DNA of the CDR3: TGTGCCAGTAGTATGGCTAGCGGGAGCTCCTACAATGAGCAGTTCTTC.